Shown below are 27 T cell receptor beta chains from a single sample sequenced in a study of response to subunit inactivated influenza vaccine (dated by TCRdb to the late 2010s). The protocol used for the library was RT-PCR. The sequencer was an Illumina HiSeq 2500. The public sequencing data were trimmed at Q25 with fastp and processed into clonotypes with MiXCR by TCRdb, which kept only in-frame beta chains. For every CDR3 protein sequence, its rows merge into one entry that carries the most common genes and DNA. Within this sample are over 800,000 distinct CDR3 sequences, with around 21% of them counted one time only. The ten top clones hold 10% to 13% of the sample. The source material was PBMCs from blood, sampled around 5 days after vaccination. These receptors came from a man between 45 and 60 years old who received an inactivated influenza vaccine. Donor details come from another sample of the same person, matched by shared clones.

This clonotype occurred once. The genes are TRBV2 and TRBJ2-1, with D hard to call. The CDR3 length is 14 residues. Germline assignment: CDR1 SNHLY and CDR2 FYNNEI. V was clipped by 5 bases and J by 1 base, with 9 bases between them. CDR3 nucleotides: TGTGCCAGCAGTATGCTGCCATCCTACAATGAGCAGTTCTTC. As protein: CASSMLPSYNEQFF. The full variable domain, rest sourced from reference TRBV2 and TRBJ2-1, is EPEVTQTPSHQVTQMGQEVILRCVPISNHLYFYWYRQILGQKVEFLVSFYNNEISEKSEIFDDQFSVERPDGSNFTLKIRSTKLEDSAMYFCASSMLPSYNEQFFGPGTRLTVL.

This clonotype was detected only a few times. An end of the junction differs from the germline gene, which may be a read error. The chain couples TRBV7-9 to TRBJ1-1, with a possible D match to TRBD1 (6 bases). The CDR3 consists of 17 residues. CDR1 is SEHNR and CDR2 is FQNEAQ in the germline V gene (reference sequence). CDR3 DNA sequence: TGTGCCAGCGAGCGTTTCACAGGGACGGTGGTGAAGACTGAAGCTTTCTTT. This codes for CASERFTGTVVKTEAFF.

There are many counts of this clonotype. The gene calls are TRBV4-3 and TRBJ2-7; TRBD2 matches 7 bases. CDR3 length: 15 amino acids. CDR1 LGHNA and CDR2 YSLEER come from the germline V gene. Trimming removed 0 bases from V and 3 bases from J; junction bases left unmatched: 5. CDR3 amino acids: CASSQDLGLGYEQYF. CDR3 coding DNA: TGCGCCAGCAGCCAAGATCTCGGACTAGGCTACGAGCAGTACTTC.

This clonotype has more than one count but fewer than ten. This rearrangement joins TRBV20-1 to TRBJ2-5; 8 bases are a match to TRBD2. CDR1 and CDR2 from the germline V gene are DFQATT and SNEGSKA (reference sequence). This CDR3 contains 15 residues. Unmatched junction bases numbered 7, after V lost 0 bases and J lost 4 bases. CDR3 nucleotides: TGCAGTGCTAGAGATCCGGGGGGGCCGGGAGAGACCCAGTACTTC. Its protein product is CSARDPGGPGETQYF.

J is TRBJ2-7 and V is TRBV7-9; D may match TRBD1 or TRBD2 (5 bases each). CDR3 length: 13 residues. CDR1 is SEHNR, CDR2 FQNEAQ, per germline (reference sequence). V lost 5 bases, J lost 5 bases, and 13 bases lay in between. CDR3 sequence reads: CASSGRTGHEQYF. CDR3 nucleotides: TGTGCCAGCAGCGGACGCACGGGGCACGAGCAGTACTTC.

The V gene is TRBV7-9, the J gene TRBJ2-1, with TRBD1 matching 9 bases. CDR1 is SEHNR and CDR2 is FQNEAQ in the germline V gene (reference sequence). CDR3 size: 16 residues. Here the CDR3 reads CNTLGRDREMGDEQFF. CDR3 nucleotides: TGTAACACACTTGGCCGGGACAGGGAAATGGGAGATGAGCAGTTCTTC. The entire variable domain, with the rest obtained from reference TRBV7-9 and TRBJ2-1, is as follows: DTGVSQNPRHKITKRGQNVTFRCDPISEHNRLYWYRQTLGQGPEFLTYFQNEAQLEKSRLLSDRFSAERPKGSFSTLEIQRTEQGDSAMYLCNTLGRDREMGDEQFFGPGTRLTVL.

The chain joins TRBV12-3 or TRBV12-4 to TRBJ1-1, with TRBD1 matching 10 bases. The CDR3 totals 14 residues. After removal of 3 bases from V and 3 bases from J, the junction contained 1 base not matched to a gene. The CDR3 coding sequence is TGTGCCAGCAGTTTCGGGACAGGGGACACTGAAGCTTTCTTT. It is translated as CASSFGTGDTEAFF.

This clonotype has more than one count but fewer than ten. This chain uses TRBV7-2 with TRBJ2-7; D unclear. CDR3 length equals 12 residues. Germline V gene sequence: CDR1 SGHTA, CDR2 FQGNSA. Trimming removed 1 base from V and 6 bases from J, with 7 bases in between. Written as DNA, the CDR3 is TGTGCCAGCAGCTTAGAGAATTTCGAGCAGTACTTC. This codes for CASSLENFEQYF.

The rearrangement links TRBV28 to TRBJ2-1; TRBD2 matches 12 bases. V lost 7 bases, J lost 7 bases, and 5 bases stayed unmatched. This CDR3 spans 14 amino acids. Germline assignment: CDR1 MDHEN and CDR2 SYDVKM. CDR3 sequence (DNA): TGTGCCAGCATACTAGCGGGGGGCCGGAATGAGCAGTTCTTC. Amino acids: CASILAGGRNEQFF.

The chain links TRBV7-2 to TRBJ1-5; the D gene is possibly TRBD1 (5 bases). Germline-derived CDR1 and CDR2 are SGHTA and FQGNSA. The CDR3 covers 16 residues. Trimming cost V 4 bases and J 0 bases, with 13 bases left between them. The CDR3 is CASSSNTGYSNQPQHF. CDR3 sequence (DNA): TGTGCCAGCAGCTCGAACACAGGCTATAGCAATCAGCCCCAGCATTTT.

This chain joins TRBV7-8 and TRBJ1-4, with 8 bases identical to TRBD1. CDR1 SGHVS and CDR2 FQNEAQ come from the germline V gene. This CDR3 comprises 17 residues. J gave up 4 bases and V 2 bases, and 9 bases lay outside the gene matches. Here the CDR3 reads CASSLFLGQGNNEKLFF. In nucleotides, the CDR3 is TGTGCCAGCAGCTTATTCCTCGGACAGGGCAATAATGAAAAACTGTTTTTT.

The DNA of the CDR3 is TGCAGTGCTAGAGTCCGCGGGAGGTCAAATGAGCAGTTCTTC. This sequence encodes CSARVRGRSNEQFF. V usage is TRBV20-1 and J usage is TRBJ2-1, with 8 nucleotides matching TRBD2. V was clipped by 1 base and J by 7 bases; unmatched bases: 6. Germline lookup yields CDR1 DFQATT and CDR2 SNEGSKA (reference sequence). This CDR3 is built from 14 residues.

This chain uses TRBV4-3 with TRBJ1-4; TRBD1 is a possible D gene (5 bases). Germline V CDR1 and CDR2: LGHNA, YSLEER. The CDR3 extends over 16 amino acids. V was trimmed by 4 bases and J by 3 bases, leaving 15 bases between them. CDR3 region: CASSPGGGRANEKLFF. As DNA, the CDR3 is TGCGCCAGCAGCCCCGGGGGGGGGAGGGCTAATGAAAAACTGTTTTTT.

This clonotype was observed once. The chain combines TRBV7-8 with TRBJ1-5; D not resolved. Germline CDR1 reads SGHVS; CDR2 reads FQNEAQ. The V and J ends lost 4 bases and 0 bases respectively, with 13 bases between them. CDR3 size: 16 residues. The CDR3 reads CASSYGPPGSNQPQHF. CDR3 nucleotide sequence: TGTGCCAGCAGCTATGGACCCCCCGGTAGCAATCAGCCCCAGCATTTT. Supplemented by reference TRBV7-8 and TRBJ1-5, the full variable domain reads GAGVSQSPRYKVAKRGQDVALRCDPISGHVSLFWYQQALGQGPEFLTYFQNEAQLDKSGLPSDRFFAERPEGSVSTLKIQRTQQEDSAVYLCASSYGPPGSNQPQHFGDGTRLSIL.

This clonotype was counted a few times. The rearrangement links TRBV4-1 to TRBJ2-1; D is unclear. From germline, CDR1 is MGHRA and CDR2 YSYEKL. The CDR3 loop spans 19 amino acids. Trimming took off 1 base at V and 10 bases at J, with 29 bases between the two ends. The CDR3 region is CASSQVSGRLVGARREQFF. The CDR3 DNA reads as TGCGCCAGCAGCCAAGTGTCCGGGCGATTAGTAGGAGCGCGTAGGGAGCAGTTCTTC.

The chain is built from TRBV4-3 and TRBJ2-2, with TRBD1 matching 11 bases. CDR1 and CDR2 (germline): LGHNA, YSLEER. The junction had 3 bases not matched to a gene; V was cut back by 1 base and J by 5 bases. CDR3 length equals 16 residues. Written as DNA, the CDR3 is TGCGCCAGCAGCCAAGGGGGACAGGGGGTTACCGGGGAGCTGTTTTTT. Translated, it gives CASSQGGQGVTGELFF.

This clonotype appeared a few times. This chain uses TRBV5-1 with TRBJ1-6, with a possible D match to TRBD1 (5 bases). Germline V gene lookup returns CDR1 SGHRS and CDR2 YFSETQ. Trimming removed 4 bases from V and 7 bases from J, with 24 bases in between. CDR3 length: 18 residues. CDR3 in amino acids: CASSPTPGTRGANSPLHF. The CDR3, as DNA: TGCGCCAGCAGCCCCACGCCAGGGACTCGAGGGGCAAATTCACCCCTCCACTTT. The complete variable domain, with remaining parts taken from reference TRBV5-1 and TRBJ1-6, reads KAGVTQTPRYLIKTRGQQVTLSCSPISGHRSVSWYQQTPGQGLQFLFEYFSETQRNKGNFPGRFSGRQFSNSRSEMNVSTLELGDSALYLCASSPTPGTRGANSPLHFGNGTRLTVT.

This clonotype appeared a few times. The V gene is TRBV7-9, the J gene TRBJ1-6; D not resolved. Germline CDR1 and CDR2: SEHNR and FQNEAQ (reference sequence). The CDR3 contains 14 residues. The V end lost 5 bases, the J end lost 8 bases, and 13 bases lay between the germline ends. The CDR3 DNA reads TGTGCCAGCAGCCTCAGTCTGTACGATTCACCCCTCCACTTT. It is translated as CASSLSLYDSPLHF.

A few counts support this clonotype. The genes are TRBV5-1 and TRBJ2-7; no clear D. The CDR3 is 16 residues long. CDR1 and CDR2 (germline): SGHRS, YFSETQ. Between the trimmed V and J ends, which lost 3 bases and 2 bases, there was a span of 18 bases. The CDR3 DNA sequence: TGCGCCAGCAGCTCCCGCGCATGGCAGCAGACCTACGAGCAGTACTTC. Its translation is CASSSRAWQQTYEQYF.

This clonotype was observed a few times. The rearrangement links TRBV20-1 to TRBJ2-4; no clear D gene. Germline CDR1 is DFQATT and CDR2 is SNEGSKA (reference sequence). CDR3 length: 15 residues. Trimming pared 1 base from V and 0 bases from J, leaving 10 bases between. The DNA of the CDR3 is TGCAGTGCTAGAGTACAGCGACTAGCCAAAAACATTCAGTACTTC. This translates into CSARVQRLAKNIQYF.

The chain combines TRBV20-1 with TRBJ2-7; 7 positions agree with TRBD1. Germline CDR1 reads DFQATT; CDR2 reads SNEGSKA (reference sequence). This CDR3 is 12 amino acids long. Unmatched junction bases numbered 2, after V lost 0 bases and J lost 6 bases. The CDR3 DNA reads TGCAGTGCTAGAGACCGACAGGGCGAGCAGTACTTC. Protein: CSARDRQGEQYF.

In this sample, this clonotype turned up a few times. The gene calls are TRBV7-2 and TRBJ2-1; D remains unclear. The CDR3 has 15 amino acids. The V end was cut by 0 bases, the J end by 5 bases, with 11 bases between. Germline CDR1 reads SGHTA; CDR2 reads FQGNSA. The CDR3 sequence: CASSLAAPRHNEQFF. The CDR3, as DNA: TGTGCCAGCAGCTTAGCAGCGCCGAGGCACAATGAGCAGTTCTTC.

This clonotype was picked up many times. The chain links TRBV7-9 to TRBJ2-1; D possibly corresponds to TRBD2 (6 bases). V dropped 3 bases and J dropped 7 bases, with 7 bases sitting between them. Per germline, CDR1 SEHNR and CDR2 FQNEAQ (reference sequence). The CDR3 consists of 12 residues. The CDR3 region is CASSFRENEQFF. The CDR3 nucleotides read TGTGCCAGCAGCTTTCGGGAGAATGAGCAGTTCTTC. The variable domain in full, with the rest retrieved from reference TRBV7-9 and TRBJ2-1, is DTGVSQNPRHKITKRGQNVTFRCDPISEHNRLYWYRQTLGQGPEFLTYFQNEAQLEKSRLLSDRFSAERPKGSFSTLEIQRTEQGDSAMYLCASSFRENEQFFGPGTRLTVL.

This clonotype was seen many times. V is TRBV20-1 and J is TRBJ2-7; 10 bases are a match to TRBD1. V lost 3 bases, J lost 3 bases, and 8 bases stayed unmatched. The CDR3 sequence is 15 residues long. From germline, CDR1 is DFQATT and CDR2 SNEGSKA (reference sequence). The CDR3: CSASGGTGVLYEQYF. The DNA of the CDR3 is TGCAGTGCTAGTGGCGGGACAGGGGTTCTCTACGAGCAGTACTTC.

This rearrangement joins TRBV7-2 to TRBJ2-7; D is possibly TRBD1 (6 bases). With 1 base removed from V and 2 bases from J, the gap between germline ends came to 15 bases. The CDR3 covers 16 residues. Per the germline V gene, CDR1 is SGHTA and CDR2 is FQGNSA. DNA for the CDR3: TGTGCCAGCAGCTTAGTTTCCAGGGGACCAACCTACGAGCAGTACTTC. Protein product: CASSLVSRGPTYEQYF.

This clonotype has more than one count but fewer than ten. The chain combines TRBV18 with TRBJ2-7, with D tentatively TRBD2 (5 bases). The CDR3 has 15 amino acids. Germline V gene sequence: CDR1 KGHSH, CDR2 LQKENI. V shed 3 bases and J shed 4 bases, with 16 bases lying between them. Here the CDR3 DNA reads TGTGCCAGCTCACCCACTGGCGGGTCGGGGTACGAGCAGTACTTC. Protein: CASSPTGGSGYEQYF.

This chain joins TRBV27 and TRBJ2-7; weak D call: TRBD1 (6 bases). The germline V and J ends were trimmed by 6 bases and 2 bases, with 20 bases remaining between them. This CDR3 region has 16 residues. From germline, CDR1 is MNHEY and CDR2 SMNVEV (reference sequence). CDR3 sequence (DNA): TGTGCCAGCAGCCCCAGAAGGGGGAGTAGGACCTACGAGCAGTACTTC. It translates to CASSPRRGSRTYEQYF.